These T cell receptor beta chains were read from a single sample in a study of OX40 agonist ivuxolimab in advanced cancers. Method: immunoSEQ multiplex PCR; TCRdb's copy keeps in-frame clones and lacks some. Among 60,000 to 75,000 clones, roughly 80% were seen once, and the ten largest hold 6% to 9.5%. The starting material was CD4+ or CD8+ T cells sorted from blood, obtained in a trial of the OX40 agonist ivuxolimab. The receptors stem from an adult with an advanced solid tumor such as melanoma, head and neck, liver or kidney cancer. Each CDR3 is given with its conserved first and last residue. D genes are given only for firm matches. Clone size is not always given. Where it is, it says once, few, many or a class for expanded clones.

j_gene,d_gene,v_gene,abundance,CDR3aa,CDR3nt
TRBJ2-5,-,TRBV4-3,-,CASSQDPVTWETQYF,TGCGCCAGCAGCCAAGATCCAGTGACATGGGAGACCCAGTACTTC
TRBJ2-3,-,TRBV19,-,CASSIVIGRHTQYF,TGTGCCAGTAGTATAGTGATAGGCAGGCATACGCAGTATTTT
TRBJ1-1,-,TRBV5-4,-,CASRPRQESNTEAFF,TGTGCCAGCAGACCAAGACAGGAATCGAACACTGAAGCTTTCTTT
TRBJ1-4,-,TRBV11-3,-,CASSLDGLGGEKLFF,TGTGCCAGCAGCTTAGACGGCCTCGGAGGTGAAAAACTGTTTTTT
TRBJ2-1,TRBD2,TRBV4-2,-,CASSQGLAGGWDEQFF,TGTGCCAGCAGCCAAGGACTAGCGGGGGGCTGGGATGAGCAGTTCTTC
TRBJ1-1,TRBD1,TRBV5-4,once,CASSTDRGRGTEAFF,TGTGCCAGCAGCACAGACAGGGGGCGCGGGACTGAAGCTTTCTTT
TRBJ2-7,-,TRBV6-5,-,CASRRRGDYEQYF,TGTGCCAGCAGGCGCAGGGGAGACTACGAGCAGTACTTC
TRBJ1-4,-,TRBV11-2,-,CASSRQFNEKLFF,TGTGCCAGCAGCAGACAGTTTAATGAAAAACTGTTTTTT
TRBJ2-1,TRBD1,TRBV27,-,CASSLLRDRGLGEQFF,TGTGCCAGCAGTTTATTGCGGGACAGGGGGCTAGGTGAGCAGTTCTTC
TRBJ2-5,-,TRBV7-8,-,CASSLGGREPYF,TGTGCCAGCAGCTTAGGTGGCAGGGAGCCGTACTTC
TRBJ2-3,-,TRBV29-1,-,CSVAQYPTDTQYF,TGCAGCGTCGCACAGTACCCCACAGATACGCAGTATTTT
TRBJ2-7,-,TRBV2,-,CASSGAPRRYEQYF,TGTGCCAGCAGTGGAGCACCCCGAAGGTACGAGCAGTACTTC
TRBJ2-7,-,TRBV9,-,CASSGLGSYEQYF,TGTGCCAGCAGCGGGCTAGGGTCCTACGAGCAGTACTTC